The source of this T cell receptor beta chain is a study of PD-1 blockade in mismatch repair-deficient tumors. Across the whole study: Enrolled about 2013-2016, patients had progressing, pretreated mismatch repair-deficient cancers of approximately 13 types.

Overall study findings and caveats: Rapid post-treatment expansion, then contraction, generally preceding radiologic response, marked tumor-resident clones.

This clone was seen once. The antigen is not known. V was trimmed by 3 bases and J by 4 bases, leaving 13 bases between them. The V gene's germline CDR1 is LNHDA and CDR2 SQIVND (reference sequence). The CDR3 runs 14 residues. Here immunoSEQ multiplex PCR was the method, and the copy in TCRdb shows in-frame clones only, minus some. This table holds roughly 110,000 clones, around three quarters found once. Mismatch repair deficiency was confirmed in all patients, by PCR or immunohistochemistry. The sequence derives from an adult with mismatch repair-deficient cancer. The sample was peripheral blood, taken 60 to 65 weeks after starting pembrolizumab. The rearrangement joins TRBV19 to TRBJ2-7; possible D gene TRBD1, 6 bases. CDR3 bases: TGTGCCAGTAGTATCCAGGGGAGAGGGTACGAGCAGTACTTC. Its protein product is CASSIQGRGYEQYF.